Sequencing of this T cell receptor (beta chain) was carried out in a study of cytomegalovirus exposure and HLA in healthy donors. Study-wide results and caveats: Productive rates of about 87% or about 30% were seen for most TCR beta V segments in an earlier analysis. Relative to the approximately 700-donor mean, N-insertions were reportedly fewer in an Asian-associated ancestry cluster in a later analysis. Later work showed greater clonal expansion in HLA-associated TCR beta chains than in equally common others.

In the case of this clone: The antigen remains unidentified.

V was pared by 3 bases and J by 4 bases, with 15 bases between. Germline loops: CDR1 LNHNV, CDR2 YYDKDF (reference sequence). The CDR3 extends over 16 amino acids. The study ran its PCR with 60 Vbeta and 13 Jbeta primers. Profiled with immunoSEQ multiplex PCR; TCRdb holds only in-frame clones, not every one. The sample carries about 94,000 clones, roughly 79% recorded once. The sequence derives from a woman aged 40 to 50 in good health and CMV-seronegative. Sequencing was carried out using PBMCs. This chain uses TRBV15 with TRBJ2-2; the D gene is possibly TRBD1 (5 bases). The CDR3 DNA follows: TGTGCCACCAGCAGTAAATACAGGAGCCCCACCGGGGAGCTGTTTTTT. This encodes CATSSKYRSPTGELFF.